What follows are 27 T cell receptor beta chains derived from one specimen sequenced in a study of glioma-infiltrating T cells. The iRepertoire nested amplicon-rescue multiplex PCR amplified TCR alpha and beta CDR3s from RNA. One entry per CDR3 protein, called by TCRdb with MiXCR from the multiplex PCR reads. The top ten clones hold around 13% of a sample with more than 350,000 distinct CDR3 sequences, 41% of them seen once. Sequencing used glioma tissue, nonneoplastic brain tissue, or PBMCs (not recorded which). These TCRs come from a human donor with low-grade glioma or glioblastoma, undergoing nonglioma brain surgery, or in good health (not recorded which).

V usage is TRBV7-6 and J usage is TRBJ1-1; D is possibly TRBD1 (5 bases). Per germline, CDR1 SGHVS and CDR2 FNYEAQ. The ends were cut back, 7 bases at V and 4 bases at J, with 22 bases in the middle. The CDR3 runs 16 residues. CDR3 amino acids: CASTSWGGGESTEAFF. In DNA form, the CDR3 reads TGTGCCAGCACCTCTTGGGGGGGAGGTGAGAGCACTGAAGCTTTCTTT.

At least ten counts were recorded for this clonotype. The V call is TRBV6-2 or TRBV6-3, the J call TRBJ2-1; D might be TRBD2 (6 bases). The CDR3 consists of 15 residues. Trimming stripped 5 bases from V and 7 bases from J, with 18 bases between. CDR1 and CDR2 (germline): MNHEY, SVGEGT. CDR3: CASSPRVEGINEQFF. As DNA, the CDR3 is TGTGCCAGCAGTCCCCGGGTGGAGGGTATAAATGAGCAGTTCTTC.

A remark on this clonotype: An end of the junction differs from the germline gene, which may be a read error. This rearrangement joins TRBV20-1 to TRBJ2-5, with 11 positions matching TRBD2. The CDR3 extends over 13 amino acids. CDR1 is DFQATT and CDR2 is SNEGSKA in the germline V gene (reference sequence). The CDR3 protein is CSTSGRQQETQYF. DNA of the CDR3: TGCAGTACTAGCGGGAGACAGCAAGAGACCCAGTACTTC.

This clonotype showed up many times. The chain uses TRBV15 and TRBJ2-3; D uncertain. V lost 5 bases and J lost 4, with 7 bases in between. CDR3 length equals 12 residues. The germline V gene has CDR1 LNHNV and CDR2 YYDKDF (reference sequence). The CDR3 is CATSGKSDTQYF. The CDR3 nucleotides are TGTGCCACCAGCGGCAAGTCAGATACGCAGTATTTT.

The sample holds many counts of this clonotype. V gene TRBV6-6 combines with J gene TRBJ2-7; D is ambiguous. Germline values: CDR1 MNHNY, CDR2 SVGAGI (reference sequence). The CDR3 totals 13 residues. Trimming removed 2 bases from V and 4 bases from J, with 9 bases in between. The CDR3 DNA reads TGTGCCAGCAGTTACGTCGACGGGTACGAGCAGTACTTC. Residues: CASSYVDGYEQYF.

About this clonotype: This clone may be a read error of a much larger clone one base away. The rearrangement links TRBV20-1 to TRBJ2-1; 14 bases match TRBD2. Germline-derived CDR1 and CDR2 are DFQATT and SNEGSKA (reference sequence). CDR3 length equals 15 residues. The CDR3 nucleotides read TGCGGTGCTAGACTAGCGGGAGGGCCGGGCAATGAGCAGTTCTTC. Its protein is CGARLAGGPGNEQFF.

This clonotype has more than one count but fewer than ten. V usage is TRBV25-1 and J usage is TRBJ1-1, with TRBD1 identical over 12 bases. J was trimmed by 5 bases and V by 3 bases; bases with no gene match: 7. The CDR3 loop spans 16 amino acids. The germline gives CDR1 MGHDK, CDR2 SYGVNS. Here the CDR3 reads CASSDRDRGLRTEAFF. The CDR3 DNA follows: TGTGCCAGCAGTGATCGGGACAGGGGGCTGAGGACTGAAGCTTTCTTT.

The chain joins TRBV18 to TRBJ2-1; TRBD2 agrees at 7 bases. In germline, CDR1 is KGHSH, CDR2 LQKENI. V lost 4 bases, J lost 8 bases, and 11 bases stayed unmatched. The CDR3 is made up of 15 amino acids. The CDR3 nucleotides are TGTGCCAGCTCACGAGAACATGCGGGGGTCGATGAGCAGTTCTTC. The encoded protein is CASSREHAGVDEQFF.

This clonotype has at least ten counts. The rearrangement uses TRBV15 and TRBJ2-1; 7 nucleotides agree with TRBD2. The CDR3 totals 16 residues. Per germline, CDR1 LNHNV and CDR2 YYDKDF (reference sequence). V lost 6 bases, J lost 10 bases, and 18 bases stayed unmatched. This CDR3 reads CATSGGGWALASEQFF. The CDR3 coding sequence is TGTGCCACCAGTGGGGGGGGATGGGCGCTAGCAAGCGAGCAGTTCTTC.

The chain combines TRBV6-6 with TRBJ2-4, with TRBD2 as a possible D gene (6 bases). The germline gives CDR1 MNHNY, CDR2 SVGAGI (reference sequence). Between the trimmed V and J ends, which lost 5 bases and 14 bases, there was a span of 25 bases. The CDR3 is 15 amino acids. The CDR3 region has the DNA TGTGCCAGCAGTGCCCAGCGGGCCGTGGGGGAGACCAAGTACTTC. This codes for CASSAQRAVGETKYF.

This clonotype showed up many times. The CDR3 sequence is CASSYSNGVYEQYF. In nucleotides, the CDR3 is TGTGCCAGCAGTTACTCGAACGGGGTCTACGAGCAGTACTTC. V is TRBV6-2 or TRBV6-3 and J is TRBJ2-7; tentative D call: TRBD2 (5 bases). CDR1 is MNHEY, CDR2 SVGEGT, per germline. V gave up 0 bases and J gave up 3 bases, with 9 bases separating them. CDR3 size: 14 residues.

The chain combines TRBV5-5 with TRBJ1-3; D is uncertain. CDR3 size: 17 residues. V was clipped by 1 base and J by 1 base, with 15 bases between them. Germline V gene data show CDR1 as SGHKS and CDR2 as YYEKEE (reference sequence). The CDR3 DNA follows: TGTGCCAGCAGCTTGAATTATGACCGTCTATCTGGAAACACCATATATTTT. Translation gives CASSLNYDRLSGNTIYF.

This clonotype has a count of ten or more. V and J are TRBV28 and TRBJ2-3, with D possibly being TRBD1 or TRBD2 (5 bases each). CDR1 is MDHEN and CDR2 is SYDVKM in the germline V gene. V gave up 3 bases and J gave up 2 bases, with 9 bases separating them. The CDR3 is 14 amino acids. The CDR3 sequence is CASSFGGFTDTQYF. CDR3 coding DNA: TGTGCCAGCAGTTTTGGGGGTTTCACAGATACGCAGTATTTT. Looking up the rest from reference TRBV28 and TRBJ2-3 gives the full variable domain: DVKVTQSSRYLVKRTGEKVFLECVQDMDHENMFWYRQDPGLGLRLIYFSYDVKMKEKGDIPEGYSVSREKKERFSLILESASTNQTSMYLCASSFGGFTDTQYFGPGTRLTVL.

The chain is built from TRBV7-9 and TRBJ1-5; TRBD1 matches at 7 bases. Per the germline V gene, CDR1 is SEHNR and CDR2 is FQNEAQ (reference sequence). The CDR3 loop spans 17 amino acids. The trim removed 4 bases at V and 0 bases at J, leaving 9 bases unmatched. The CDR3, as DNA: TGTGCCAGCAGCTGGGGAGGGGGCCCTTATAGCAATCAGCCCCAGCATTTT. Translating gives CASSWGGGPYSNQPQHF.

This clonotype was detected only a few times. V usage is TRBV6-2 or TRBV6-3 and J usage is TRBJ2-2; the D is unclear. This CDR3 is built from 17 residues. Deletions cut 6 bases from V and 5 bases from J, with 22 bases between. The germline CDR1 and CDR2 sequences are MNHEY and SVGEGT. In DNA, the CDR3 is TGTGCCAGCAGCCACAAAGACTCGGACGTTAGAACCGGGGAGCTGTTTTTT. It encodes CASSHKDSDVRTGELFF.

This clonotype was seen repeatedly, ten times or more. The chain employs TRBV6-2 or TRBV6-3 and TRBJ2-3; 14 bases are a match to TRBD2. Germline values: CDR1 MNHEY, CDR2 SVGEGT. This CDR3 is built from 15 residues. V lost 4 bases to trimming and J lost 5 bases; unmatched junction nucleotides: 2. CDR3 DNA sequence: TGTGCCAGCAGTTCCGGGACTAGCGGGGGAGATACGCAGTATTTT. This codes for CASSSGTSGGDTQYF.

This clonotype came up a few times. The rearrangement links TRBV7-9 to TRBJ2-5, with D possibly being TRBD1 or TRBD2 (5 bases each). This CDR3 has 14 amino acids. Germline V gene data show CDR1 as SEHNR and CDR2 as FQNEAQ (reference sequence). The V end was cut by 5 bases, the J end by 4 bases, with 14 bases between. CDR3 sequence reads: CASSGDGARETQYF. The CDR3 DNA reads TGTGCCAGCAGCGGGGACGGGGCCAGAGAGACCCAGTACTTC.

Remarks on this clonotype: A much bigger clone sits one base away, suggesting this may be a read error. The CDR3 carries no conserved terminal phenylalanine or tryptophan, so it likely arises from a read error. The chain carries TRBV6-5 and TRBJ2-7; D unclear. This CDR3 is 11 amino acids long. In germline, CDR1 is MNHEY, CDR2 SVGAGI. Trimming took off 5 bases at V and 6 bases at J, with 8 bases between the two ends. The CDR3 DNA follows: TGTGCCAGCAGTAGCTGGGGCGAGCAGTACTCC. As protein: CASSSWGEQYS.

This chain joins TRBV7-9 and TRBJ1-1; D gene unclear. Looked up from germline, CDR1 is SEHNR and CDR2 is FQNEAQ (reference sequence). The CDR3 spans 13 residues. V was trimmed by 7 bases and J by 4 bases, leaving 13 bases between them. The CDR3 DNA follows: TGTGCCAGCACCTTCACATTATCCACTGAAGCTTTCTTT. Residues: CASTFTLSTEAFF.

This clonotype was seen at least ten times. This chain links TRBV27 with TRBJ2-7; TRBD1 agrees at 9 bases. J gave up 0 bases and V 4 bases, and 4 bases lay outside the gene matches. The length of the CDR3 is 15 residues. Germline CDR1 is MNHEY and CDR2 is SMNVEV (reference sequence). CDR3 sequence: CASSSMTGGSYEQYF. CDR3 DNA sequence: TGTGCCAGCAGTTCTATGACAGGGGGCTCCTACGAGCAGTACTTC.

This clonotype was detected ten times or more. CDR3 nucleotides: TGTGCCACCAGCAGAACCCTTCCGGGACAGTTGAACACTGAAGCTTTCTTT. Its protein product is CATSRTLPGQLNTEAFF. The rearrangement joins TRBV15 to TRBJ1-1; 7 bases are a match to TRBD1. Germline loops: CDR1 LNHNV, CDR2 YYDKDF (reference sequence). V trimming: 2 bases; J trimming: 0 bases; junction bases outside the gene matches: 9. The CDR3 length is 17 residues.

This clonotype was detected ten times or more. CDR3 sequence reads: CASSYNLAGSYNEQFF. CDR3 nucleotide sequence: TGTGCCAGCAGTTACAATCTAGCGGGGTCCTACAATGAGCAGTTCTTC. The chain carries TRBV6-6 and TRBJ2-1; 9 nucleotides align to TRBD2. The CDR3 covers 16 residues. Trimming took 2 bases from V and 1 from J; bases not matched to a gene: 3. Germline CDR1 is MNHNY and CDR2 is SVGAGI (reference sequence).

The table lists this clonotype with a few counts. CDR3 residues: CASSPMTSGRTSDTQYF. CDR3 bases: TGTGCCAGCAGTCCTATGACTAGCGGGAGGACATCAGATACGCAGTATTTT. This rearrangement joins TRBV4-2 to TRBJ2-3, with 13 bases lining up with TRBD2. V trimming: 6 bases; J trimming: 4 bases; junction bases outside the gene matches: 10. This CDR3 contains 17 residues. CDR1 is LGHNA and CDR2 is YNFKEQ in the germline V gene.

This clonotype appeared a few times. The chain employs TRBV4-1 and TRBJ2-1; 9 bases align to TRBD2. This CDR3 is 17 amino acids long. V was clipped by 0 bases and J by 8 bases; unmatched bases: 11. From germline, CDR1 is MGHRA and CDR2 YSYEKL. Here the CDR3 reads CASSQDLAGAGLDEQFF. CDR3 DNA sequence: TGCGCCAGCAGCCAAGATTTAGCGGGAGCAGGTTTGGATGAGCAGTTCTTC.

The chain uses TRBV20-1 and TRBJ2-1; D remains unclear. The V and J ends lost 1 base and 6 bases respectively, with 10 bases between them. The CDR3 runs to 13 residues. Germline V gene sequence: CDR1 DFQATT, CDR2 SNEGSKA (reference sequence). The CDR3 protein is CSARGSLSNEQFF. The DNA of the CDR3 is TGCAGTGCTAGAGGGTCCCTCTCCAATGAGCAGTTCTTC.

This clonotype was detected ten times or more. V and J are TRBV27 and TRBJ2-1; possibly TRBD2 for D (5 bases). The CDR3 runs to 13 residues. V dropped 6 bases and J dropped 3 bases, with 9 bases sitting between them. The germline gives CDR1 MNHEY, CDR2 SMNVEV (reference sequence). CDR3 nucleotides: TGTGCCAGCAGCCTCCGGGGCTACAATGAGCAGTTCTTC. It is translated as CASSLRGYNEQFF.

This clonotype has ten or more counts. J is TRBJ1-1 and V is TRBV20-1; D not certain. This CDR3 region has 13 residues. Germline CDR1 reads DFQATT; CDR2 reads SNEGSKA (reference sequence). Trimming shortened V by 0 bases and J by 4 bases, and 9 bases separated the two germline ends. The CDR3 region is CSAREPVATEAFF. The CDR3 DNA is TGCAGTGCTAGAGAGCCAGTCGCCACTGAAGCTTTCTTT.